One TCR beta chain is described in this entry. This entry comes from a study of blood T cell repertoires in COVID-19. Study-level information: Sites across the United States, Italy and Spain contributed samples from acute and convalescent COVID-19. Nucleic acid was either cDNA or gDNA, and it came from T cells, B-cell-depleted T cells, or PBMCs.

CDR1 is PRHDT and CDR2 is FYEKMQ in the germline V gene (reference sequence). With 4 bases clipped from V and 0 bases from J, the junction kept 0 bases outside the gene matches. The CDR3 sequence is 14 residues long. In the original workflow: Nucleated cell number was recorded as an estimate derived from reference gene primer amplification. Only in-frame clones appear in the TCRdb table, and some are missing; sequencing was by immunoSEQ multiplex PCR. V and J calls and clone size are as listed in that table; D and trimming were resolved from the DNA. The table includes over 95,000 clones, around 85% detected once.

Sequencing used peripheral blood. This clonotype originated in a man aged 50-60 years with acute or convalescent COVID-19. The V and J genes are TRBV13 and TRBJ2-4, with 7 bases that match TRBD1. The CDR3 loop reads CASSYRGAKNIQYF. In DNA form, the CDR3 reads TGTGCCAGCAGCTACAGGGGAGCCAAAAACATTCAGTACTTC.